These T cell receptor beta chains were read from a single sample in a study of follicular helper T cells after annual influenza vaccination. Sequenced by immunoSEQ multiplex PCR; TCRdb stores in-frame clones only, minus some. Of approximately 1,500 clones detected, around 60% appear once; the ten largest clones hold 8.8%. Sequenced here: CXCR5+ CD38+ circulating T follicular helper cells from blood, sampled 7 days after influenza vaccination. These receptors all come from an adult who received the influenza vaccine. The CDR3 runs from the conserved cysteine through the conserved F or W. A D gene is named only where the DNA matches it firmly. Only part of the rows carry a size: once, few, many, or a class if the clone is expanded.

D gene: TRBD2
clone size: NA
J gene: TRBJ2-2
V gene: TRBV19
CDR3 protein: CASSHPGLAGNTGELFF
CDR3 DNA: TGTGCCAGTAGTCACCCAGGGCTAGCGGGGAACACCGGGGAGCTGTTTTTT

D gene: TRBD1
clone size: NA
J gene: TRBJ1-2
V gene: TRBV2
CDR3 protein: CASKAETGRYGYTF
CDR3 DNA: TGTGCCAGCAAGGCTGAGACAGGGCGCTATGGCTACACCTTC

D gene: TRBD1
clone size: NA
J gene: TRBJ1-2
V gene: TRBV5-4
CDR3 protein: CASSLTSGGRGNYGYTF
CDR3 DNA: TGTGCCAGCAGCCTGACATCAGGGGGCAGGGGGAACTATGGCTACACCTTC

D gene: TRBD2
clone size: large
J gene: TRBJ2-1
V gene: TRBV28
CDR3 protein: CASSPLRTSGSNEQFF
CDR3 DNA: TGTGCCAGCAGTCCCCTACGGACTAGCGGGAGCAATGAGCAGTTCTTC

D gene: NA
clone size: NA
J gene: TRBJ1-3
V gene: TRBV28
CDR3 protein: CASPTSSGNTIYF
CDR3 DNA: TGTGCCAGCCCGACGAGCTCTGGAAACACCATATATTTT

D gene: NA
clone size: NA
J gene: TRBJ2-1
V gene: TRBV4-2
CDR3 protein: CASSQELERQFF
CDR3 DNA: TGTGCCAGCAGCCAAGAACTAGAACGTCAGTTCTTC

D gene: NA
clone size: NA
J gene: TRBJ2-7
V gene: TRBV18
CDR3 protein: CASSSLGRGSEQYF
CDR3 DNA: TGTGCCAGCTCATCGTTGGGTAGAGGGAGCGAGCAGTACTTC

D gene: TRBD1
clone size: few
J gene: TRBJ1-2
V gene: TRBV28
CDR3 protein: CASIPASGTALSVYGYTF
CDR3 DNA: TGTGCCAGCATCCCGGCGAGCGGGACAGCTCTCTCTGTGTATGGCTACACCTTC

D gene: TRBD2
clone size: NA
J gene: TRBJ2-1
V gene: TRBV6-6
CDR3 protein: CASSPGTSGRYEQFF
CDR3 DNA: TGTGCCAGCAGCCCCGGGACTAGCGGGAGATATGAGCAGTTCTTC

D gene: TRBD1
clone size: few
J gene: TRBJ2-7
V gene: TRBV10-1
CDR3 protein: CASSESRGTGTYEQYF
CDR3 DNA: TGCGCCAGCAGTGAGTCGAGGGGGACAGGGACCTACGAGCAGTACTTC

D gene: NA
clone size: few
J gene: TRBJ2-7
V gene: TRBV28
CDR3 protein: CASSSNEQYF
CDR3 DNA: TGTGCCAGCAGTTCTAACGAGCAGTACTTC

D gene: NA
clone size: NA
J gene: TRBJ2-3
V gene: TRBV10-1
CDR3 protein: CASRGGSTDTQYF
CDR3 DNA: TGCGCCAGCCGGGGAGGCAGCACAGATACGCAGTATTTT

D gene: NA
clone size: NA
J gene: TRBJ1-5
V gene: TRBV10-2
CDR3 protein: CASSDGQGFVQPQHF
CDR3 DNA: TGCGCCAGCAGTGACGGGCAGGGTTTTGTTCAGCCCCAGCATTTT

D gene: NA
clone size: NA
J gene: TRBJ1-1
V gene: TRBV5-1
CDR3 protein: CASSSQENTEAFF
CDR3 DNA: TGCGCCAGCAGCTCACAGGAGAACACTGAAGCTTTCTTT

D gene: NA
clone size: NA
J gene: TRBJ2-2
V gene: TRBV2
CDR3 protein: CASSDRTVGTGELFF
CDR3 DNA: TGTGCCAGCAGTGACAGGACAGTTGGCACCGGGGAGCTGTTTTTT

D gene: NA
clone size: NA
J gene: TRBJ1-3
V gene: TRBV10-3
CDR3 protein: CAISEYRKLDTLSSGNTIYF
CDR3 DNA: TGTGCCATCAGTGAATACCGTAAATTGGACACTTTGAGCTCTGGAAACACCATATATTTT

D gene: TRBD1
clone size: NA
J gene: TRBJ1-5
V gene: TRBV4-1
CDR3 protein: CASSQKDRGSNQPQHF
CDR3 DNA: TGCGCCAGCAGCCAAAAAGACAGGGGTAGCAATCAGCCCCAGCATTTT

D gene: NA
clone size: NA
J gene: TRBJ2-7
V gene: TRBV5-6
CDR3 protein: CASSSAAGTFEQYF
CDR3 DNA: TGTGCCAGCAGCTCCGCTGCAGGGACCTTCGAGCAGTACTTC

D gene: TRBD1
clone size: NA
J gene: TRBJ1-2
V gene: TRBV5-1
CDR3 protein: CASSLTGAQNYGYTF
CDR3 DNA: TGCGCCAGCAGCTTGACAGGGGCGCAGAACTATGGCTACACCTTC

D gene: NA
clone size: NA
J gene: TRBJ2-6
V gene: TRBV9
CDR3 protein: CASRSRANVLTF
CDR3 DNA: TGTGCCAGCCGAAGTCGGGCCAACGTCCTGACTTTC

D gene: TRBD2
clone size: few
J gene: TRBJ2-7
V gene: TRBV15
CDR3 protein: CATSRGVGGRAYEQYF
CDR3 DNA: TGTGCCACCAGCAGAGGGGTAGGCGGGAGGGCCTACGAGCAGTACTTC

D gene: TRBD1
clone size: NA
J gene: TRBJ1-4
V gene: TRBV18
CDR3 protein: CASSPDLPRDRGREKLFF
CDR3 DNA: TGTGCCAGCTCACCAGACCTACCACGGGACAGGGGCCGCGAAAAACTGTTTTTT

D gene: NA
clone size: few
J gene: TRBJ1-5
V gene: TRBV19
CDR3 protein: CASSIDSLQPQHF
CDR3 DNA: TGTGCCAGTAGTATAGACAGTCTCCAGCCCCAGCATTTT

D gene: TRBD2
clone size: once
J gene: TRBJ2-3
V gene: TRBV28
CDR3 protein: CASSHDITSGLTDTQYF
CDR3 DNA: TGTGCCAGCAGTCACGACATAACTAGCGGACTCACAGATACGCAGTATTTT

D gene: NA
clone size: NA
J gene: TRBJ2-5
V gene: TRBV5-5
CDR3 protein: CASSYRDLGTQETQYF
CDR3 DNA: TGTGCCAGCAGCTACCGGGACCTTGGGACACAAGAGACCCAGTACTTC

D gene: NA
clone size: few
J gene: TRBJ1-1
V gene: TRBV27
CDR3 protein: CASSLDTYNTEAFF
CDR3 DNA: TGTGCCAGCAGTTTAGATACATACAACACTGAAGCTTTCTTT

D gene: TRBD2
clone size: NA
J gene: TRBJ2-2
V gene: TRBV19
CDR3 protein: CASRVRREANTGELFF
CDR3 DNA: TGTGCCAGTAGAGTCCGGCGGGAGGCGAACACCGGGGAGCTGTTTTTT

D gene: NA
clone size: NA
J gene: TRBJ1-4
V gene: TRBV10-3
CDR3 protein: CAISEQTALLTNEKLFF
CDR3 DNA: TGTGCCATCAGTGAGCAGACAGCCCTACTGACTAATGAAAAACTGTTTTTT

D gene: NA
clone size: NA
J gene: TRBJ1-3
V gene: TRBV7-9
CDR3 protein: CASSLSTGNTIYF
CDR3 DNA: TGTGCCAGCAGCCTCTCAACAGGAAACACCATATATTTT

D gene: NA
clone size: few
J gene: TRBJ2-7
V gene: TRBV10-3
CDR3 protein: CAISGGVGEQYF
CDR3 DNA: TGTGCCATCAGTGGGGGCGTGGGCGAGCAGTACTTC

D gene: TRBD2
clone size: once
J gene: TRBJ2-2
V gene: TRBV19
CDR3 protein: CASSISSGGRAHGELFF
CDR3 DNA: TGTGCCAGTAGTATAAGTTCGGGAGGGAGGGCCCACGGGGAGCTGTTTTTT

D gene: NA
clone size: NA
J gene: TRBJ1-2
V gene: TRBV6-5
CDR3 protein: CASSSLRRFYGYTF
CDR3 DNA: TGTGCCAGCAGTTCCCTACGGAGGTTTTATGGCTACACCTTC

D gene: NA
clone size: NA
J gene: TRBJ2-1
V gene: TRBV5-5
CDR3 protein: CASSLGRVNEQFF
CDR3 DNA: TGTGCCAGCAGCCTCGGCCGGGTCAATGAGCAGTTCTTC

D gene: NA
clone size: NA
J gene: TRBJ2-5
V gene: TRBV5-5
CDR3 protein: CASSLARQETQYF
CDR3 DNA: TGTGCCAGCAGCTTGGCCCGCCAAGAGACCCAGTACTTC

D gene: TRBD1
clone size: NA
J gene: TRBJ1-2
V gene: TRBV2
CDR3 protein: CASSEYLFGTGSDGYTF
CDR3 DNA: TGTGCCAGCAGTGAATATCTTTTTGGGACAGGGTCAGATGGCTACACCTTC

D gene: NA
clone size: few
J gene: TRBJ2-7
V gene: TRBV2
CDR3 protein: CASSPVTTGYEQYF
CDR3 DNA: TGTGCCAGCAGTCCAGTCACGACAGGCTACGAGCAGTACTTC

D gene: NA
clone size: NA
J gene: TRBJ1-2
V gene: TRBV11-2
CDR3 protein: CASSLENYGYTF
CDR3 DNA: TGTGCCAGCAGCTTGGAGAACTATGGCTACACCTTC

D gene: NA
clone size: NA
J gene: TRBJ1-5
V gene: TRBV27
CDR3 protein: CASSFSTGSNQPQHF
CDR3 DNA: TGTGCCAGCAGCTTTTCGACCGGTAGCAATCAGCCCCAGCATTTT

D gene: NA
clone size: NA
J gene: TRBJ2-3
V gene: TRBV28
CDR3 protein: CASSLSSATQYF
CDR3 DNA: TGTGCCAGCAGTTTAAGCAGTGCTACGCAGTATTTT

D gene: NA
clone size: NA
J gene: TRBJ2-5
V gene: TRBV27
CDR3 protein: CASSFSGETQYF
CDR3 DNA: TGTGCCAGCAGTTTCTCTGGGGAAACCCAGTACTTC

D gene: NA
clone size: NA
J gene: TRBJ1-3
V gene: TRBV18
CDR3 protein: CASSAGRGSGNTIYF
CDR3 DNA: TGTGCCAGCTCAGCGGGAAGGGGGAGCGGAAACACCATATATTTT

D gene: TRBD1
clone size: few
J gene: TRBJ2-7
V gene: TRBV5-1
CDR3 protein: CASRYLDRGPHEQYF
CDR3 DNA: TGCGCCAGCAGATATCTAGACAGGGGCCCTCACGAGCAGTACTTC